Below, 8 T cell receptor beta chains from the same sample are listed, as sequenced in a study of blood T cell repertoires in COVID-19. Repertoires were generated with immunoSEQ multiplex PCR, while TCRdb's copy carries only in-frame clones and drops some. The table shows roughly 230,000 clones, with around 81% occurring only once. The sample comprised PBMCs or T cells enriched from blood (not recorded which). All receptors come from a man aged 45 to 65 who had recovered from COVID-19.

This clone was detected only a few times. The DNA for the CDR3 is TGTGCCAGCAGCCTTGGGGACAGGAGGGGACAAGAGACCCAGTACTTC. This codes for CASSLGDRRGQETQYF. The chain joins TRBV3-1 (or the pseudogene TRBV3-2) to TRBJ2-5; 8 bases agree with TRBD1. Germline V gene data show CDR1 as LGHDT and CDR2 as YNNKEL (reference sequence). The CDR3 is made up of 16 amino acids. V lost 4 bases and J lost 2; bases outside the gene matches: 9.

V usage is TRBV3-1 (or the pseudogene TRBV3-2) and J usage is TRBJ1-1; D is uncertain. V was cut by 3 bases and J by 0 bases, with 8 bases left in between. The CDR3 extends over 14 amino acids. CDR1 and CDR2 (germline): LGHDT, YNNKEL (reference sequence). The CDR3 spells CASSHSSVNTEAFF. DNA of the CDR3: TGTGCCAGCAGCCACTCGTCTGTGAACACTGAAGCTTTCTTT.

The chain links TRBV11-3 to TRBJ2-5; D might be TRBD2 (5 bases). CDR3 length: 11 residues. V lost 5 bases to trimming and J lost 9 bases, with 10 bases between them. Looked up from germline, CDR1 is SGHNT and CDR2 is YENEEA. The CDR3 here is CASSAQRAQYF. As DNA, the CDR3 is TGTGCCAGCAGCGCCCAGAGGGCCCAGTACTTC. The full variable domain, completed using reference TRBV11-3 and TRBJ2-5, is EAGVVQSPRYKIIEKKQPVAFWCNPISGHNTLYWYLQNLGQGPELLIRYENEEAVDDSQLPKDRFSAERLKGVDSTLKIQPAELGDSAVYLCASSAQRAQYFGPGTRLLVL.

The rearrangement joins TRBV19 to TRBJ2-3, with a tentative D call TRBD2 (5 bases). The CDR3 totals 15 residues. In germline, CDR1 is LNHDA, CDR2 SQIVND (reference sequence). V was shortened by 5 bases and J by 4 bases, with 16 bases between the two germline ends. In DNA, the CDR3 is TGTGCCAGTAGTCCATGGACGAGTAGCGCAGATACGCAGTATTTT. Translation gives CASSPWTSSADTQYF. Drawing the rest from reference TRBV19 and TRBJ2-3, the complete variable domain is DGGITQSPKYLFRKEGQNVTLSCEQNLNHDAMYWYRQDPGQGLRLIYYSQIVNDFQKGDIAEGYSVSREKKESFPLTVTSAQKNPTAFYLCASSPWTSSADTQYFGPGTRLTVL.

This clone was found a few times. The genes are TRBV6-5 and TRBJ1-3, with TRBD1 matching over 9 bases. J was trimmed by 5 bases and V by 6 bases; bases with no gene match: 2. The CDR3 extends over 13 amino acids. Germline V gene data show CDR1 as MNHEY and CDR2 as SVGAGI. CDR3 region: CASSTGGRNTIYF. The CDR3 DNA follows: TGTGCCAGCAGCACAGGGGGCAGAAACACCATATATTTT.

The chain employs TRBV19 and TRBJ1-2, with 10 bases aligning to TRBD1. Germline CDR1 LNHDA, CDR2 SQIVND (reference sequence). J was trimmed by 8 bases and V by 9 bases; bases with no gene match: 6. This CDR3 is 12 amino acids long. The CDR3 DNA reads TGTGCCAGCGAGACAGGGGGCTACGGCTACACCTTC. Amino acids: CASETGGYGYTF.

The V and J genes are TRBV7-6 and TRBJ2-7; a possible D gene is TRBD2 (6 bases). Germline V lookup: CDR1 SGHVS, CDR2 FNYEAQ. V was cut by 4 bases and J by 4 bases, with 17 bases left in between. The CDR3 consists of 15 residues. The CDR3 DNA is TGTGCCAGCAGCTCTTCCGTCGGTAGCGGTTACGAGCAGTACTTC. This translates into CASSSSVGSGYEQYF. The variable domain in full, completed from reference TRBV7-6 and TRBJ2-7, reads GAGVSQSPRYKVTKRGQDVALRCDPISGHVSLYWYRQALGQGPEFLTYFNYEAQQDKSGLPNDRFSAERPEGSISTLTIQRTEQRDSAMYRCASSSSVGSGYEQYFGPGTRLTVT.

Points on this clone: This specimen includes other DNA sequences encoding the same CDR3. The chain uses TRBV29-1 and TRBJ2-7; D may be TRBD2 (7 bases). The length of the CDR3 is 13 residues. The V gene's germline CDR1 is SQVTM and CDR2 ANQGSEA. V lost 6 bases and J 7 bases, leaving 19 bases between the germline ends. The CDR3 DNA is TGCAGCGTGGGGGGGCAGGGCCCGGGGGAGCAGTACTTC. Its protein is CSVGGQGPGEQYF.